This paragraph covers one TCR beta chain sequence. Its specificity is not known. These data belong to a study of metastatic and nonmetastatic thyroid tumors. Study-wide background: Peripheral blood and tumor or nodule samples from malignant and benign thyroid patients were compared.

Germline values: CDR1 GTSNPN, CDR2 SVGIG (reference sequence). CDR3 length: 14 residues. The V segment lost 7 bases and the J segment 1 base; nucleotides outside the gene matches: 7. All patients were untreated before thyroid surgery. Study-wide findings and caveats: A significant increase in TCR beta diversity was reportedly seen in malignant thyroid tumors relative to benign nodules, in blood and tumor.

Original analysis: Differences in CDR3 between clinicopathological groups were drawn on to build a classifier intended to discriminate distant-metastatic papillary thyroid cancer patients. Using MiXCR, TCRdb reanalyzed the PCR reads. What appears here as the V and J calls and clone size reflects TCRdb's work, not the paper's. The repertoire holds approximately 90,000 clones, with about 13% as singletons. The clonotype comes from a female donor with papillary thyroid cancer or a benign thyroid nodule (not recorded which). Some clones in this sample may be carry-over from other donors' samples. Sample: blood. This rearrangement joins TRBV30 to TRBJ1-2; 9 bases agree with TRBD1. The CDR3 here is CASQGQGNNYGYTF. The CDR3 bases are TGTGCCTCTCAGGGACAGGGAAATAACTATGGCTACACCTTC.